The 25 T cell receptor beta chains presented below share a single source sample, sequenced in a study of blood T cell repertoires in COVID-19. Sequenced by immunoSEQ multiplex PCR; TCRdb stores in-frame clones only, minus some. The sample records under 300,000 clones, 85% to 90% being singletons. Sequences were obtained from PBMCs or T cells enriched from blood (not recorded which). These receptors came from a middle-aged man who had recovered from COVID-19.

This chain joins TRBV4-2 and TRBJ2-2; D call uncertain. V was pared by 0 bases and J by 2 bases, with 13 bases between. The CDR3 covers 17 residues. The germline gives CDR1 LGHNA, CDR2 YNFKEQ. CDR3 region: CASSQETESPNTGELFF. The CDR3 DNA sequence: TGTGCCAGCAGCCAAGAGACGGAGTCGCCAAACACCGGGGAGCTGTTTTTT.

CDR3 in DNA: TGCAGCGTTGAAGGGGCAGGGGACGAGACCCAGTACTTC. Protein product: CSVEGAGDETQYF. The chain joins TRBV29-1 to TRBJ2-5; the D gene is possibly TRBD1 (6 bases). V was cut by 1 base and J by 5 bases, with 11 bases left in between. This CDR3 is built from 13 residues. Germline CDR1 SQVTM, CDR2 ANQGSEA.

This chain links TRBV11-3 with TRBJ2-1; D is ambiguous. Germline CDR1 and CDR2: SGHNT and YENEEA. There are 18 residues in the CDR3. V was trimmed by 5 bases and J by 8 bases, leaving 28 bases between them. CDR3 protein: CASSRRWAGSSPGDEQFF. CDR3 nucleotides: TGTGCCAGCAGCCGTAGGTGGGCCGGCTCGTCGCCCGGCGATGAGCAGTTCTTC.

The gene calls are TRBV7-6 and TRBJ2-5; D is uncertain. The V and J ends lost 3 bases and 1 base respectively, with 9 bases between them. The CDR3 has 14 amino acids. From germline, CDR1 is SGHVS and CDR2 FNYEAQ. CDR3 in amino acids: CASSFSRSQETQYF. The CDR3 DNA is TGTGCCAGCAGCTTTTCGCGGTCCCAAGAGACCCAGTACTTC.

The CDR3 region has the DNA TGTGCCAGCAGCTTAGGGACAGGGGGTAGCAATCAGCCCCAGCATTTT. Encoded protein: CASSLGTGGSNQPQHF. The V call is TRBV11-1, the J call TRBJ1-5; 10 nucleotides align to TRBD1. V was clipped by 1 base and J by 0 bases; unmatched bases: 0. The CDR3 spans 16 residues. Germline loops: CDR1 SGHAT, CDR2 FQDESV (reference sequence).

The chain carries TRBV27 and TRBJ2-3; TRBD2 matches 9 bases. Germline V gene lookup returns CDR1 MNHEY and CDR2 SMNVEV (reference sequence). The V segment lost 0 bases and the J segment 1 base; nucleotides outside the gene matches: 2. This CDR3 is 16 amino acids long. The CDR3 is CASSLSKREGTDTQYF. The CDR3 DNA follows: TGTGCCAGCAGTTTATCGAAGCGGGAGGGCACAGATACGCAGTATTTT.

This chain connects TRBV7-8 to TRBJ2-3; 9 bases match TRBD2. This CDR3 region has 16 residues. With 4 bases clipped from V and 2 bases from J, the junction kept 7 bases outside the gene matches. CDR1 and CDR2 (germline): SGHVS, FQNEAQ. The CDR3 reads CASSSGLAIYTDTQYF. Written as DNA, the CDR3 is TGTGCCAGCAGCTCAGGACTAGCGATTTACACAGATACGCAGTATTTT.

V and J are TRBV4-1 and TRBJ2-1; 9 bases agree with TRBD1. The germline CDR1 and CDR2 sequences are MGHRA and YSYEKL. CDR3 length: 14 amino acids. After removal of 4 bases from V and 3 bases from J, the junction contained 1 base not matched to a gene. The CDR3 bases are TGCGCCAGCAGCCCGGACAGGGGCTACAATGAGCAGTTCTTC. It yields the protein CASSPDRGYNEQFF.

The gene calls are TRBV19 and TRBJ2-5, with D possibly matching TRBD2 (5 bases). Germline V CDR1 and CDR2: LNHDA, SQIVND (reference sequence). The length of the CDR3 is 14 residues. V was shortened by 6 bases and J by 1 base, with 12 bases between the two germline ends. CDR3 coding DNA: TGTGCCAGTAGACCTTCGGGAATCCAAGAGACCCAGTACTTC. It codes for CASRPSGIQETQYF.

This sequence joins TRBV19 and TRBJ1-2; TRBD1 aligns across 7 bases. The CDR3 extends over 18 amino acids. J was trimmed by 5 bases and V by 4 bases; bases with no gene match: 19. The germline CDR1 and CDR2 sequences are LNHDA and SQIVND (reference sequence). DNA for the CDR3: TGTGCCAGTAGTAAGTTTGGAACAGGGGAATCCCTTCTGTATGGCTACACCTTC. Amino acids: CASSKFGTGESLLYGYTF.

This chain links TRBV24-1 with TRBJ2-7, with 8 bases aligning to TRBD1. Trimming at V came to 4 bases and at J to 4 bases, leaving 2 bases not matched to a gene. The germline V gene has CDR1 KGHDR and CDR2 SFDVKD. This CDR3 spans 13 amino acids. DNA of the CDR3: TGTGCCACCAGTGAAGGACAGGGTTACGAGCAGTACTTC. Translating it yields CATSEGQGYEQYF.

The chain employs TRBV10-2 and TRBJ2-3; D gene ambiguous. This CDR3 comprises 11 residues. Trimming removed 5 bases from V and 6 bases from J, with 6 bases in between. Per the germline V gene, CDR1 is WSHSY and CDR2 is SAAADI. CDR3 sequence reads: CASSPRDTQYF. For the CDR3, the DNA is TGCGCCAGCAGTCCCCGGGATACGCAGTATTTT.

J is TRBJ1-4 and V is TRBV6-6, with a weak D call TRBD1 (5 bases). Germline-derived CDR1 and CDR2 are MNHNY and SVGAGI (reference sequence). Trimming took off 6 bases at V and 5 bases at J, with 16 bases between the two ends. The CDR3 has 15 amino acids. CDR3 sequence (DNA): TGTGCCAGCAGCCTGTATGGGGGGAGGAATGAAAAACTGTTTTTT. This gives the protein CASSLYGGRNEKLFF.

The chain is built from TRBV19 and TRBJ1-5, with 7 bases matching TRBD1. Germline trimming cut 7 bases from V and 3 bases from J; bases unmatched to any gene: 6. CDR1 and CDR2 from the germline V gene are LNHDA and SQIVND (reference sequence). This CDR3 comprises 14 residues. CDR3 nucleotide sequence: TGTGCCAGTACCACGACAGGGTCCAATCAGCCCCAGCATTTT. It encodes CASTTTGSNQPQHF.

The V call is TRBV1, the J call TRBJ2-7; TRBD2 was called by the table and not checked on the DNA. TRBV1 is a recognized pseudogene. The CDR3 contains 18 residues. The DNA for the CDR3 is TGCACCAGCAGCCTTCGATTCGGGAGGGCCCTCGTGGGCCACGAGCAGTACTTC. Protein: CTSSLRFGRALVGHEQYF.

The chain employs TRBV15 and TRBJ1-4; D not resolved. The V gene's germline CDR1 is LNHNV and CDR2 YYDKDF (reference sequence). V lost 0 bases and J lost 8, with 13 bases in between. The CDR3 is 15 residues long. CDR3 protein: CATSREVRPREKLFF. In DNA form, the CDR3 reads TGTGCCACCAGCAGAGAGGTACGCCCGCGAGAAAAACTGTTTTTT.

J is TRBJ2-1 and V is TRBV7-9, with 11 nucleotides matching TRBD2. V lost 5 bases to trimming and J lost 4 bases; unmatched junction nucleotides: 16. The CDR3 has 19 amino acids. Germline CDR1 reads SEHNR; CDR2 reads FQNEAQ (reference sequence). CDR3 region: CASSPRAQPGLAVYNEQFF. The CDR3 DNA follows: TGTGCCAGCAGCCCCAGGGCCCAGCCGGGACTAGCGGTGTACAATGAGCAGTTCTTC.

A few counts support this clone. V usage is TRBV3-1 (or the pseudogene TRBV3-2) and J usage is TRBJ1-2; 7 nucleotides match TRBD1. This CDR3 region has 16 residues. Germline assignment: CDR1 LGHDT and CDR2 YNNKEL (reference sequence). The V and J ends lost 3 bases and 7 bases, in that order; junction bases with no gene match: 14. For the CDR3, the DNA is TGTGCCAGCAGCCATAGTTATACTACAGGGGATACTGGCTACACCTTC. Residues: CASSHSYTTGDTGYTF.

The gene calls are TRBV28 and TRBJ2-7; the D is unclear. Trimming cost V 1 base and J 3 bases, with 19 bases left between them. The CDR3 spans 17 residues. Germline CDR1 MDHEN, CDR2 SYDVKM. In DNA form, the CDR3 reads TGTGCCAGCAGTTTATCTTTGTTAGAAACCTCCTACTACGAGCAGTACTTC. This gives the protein CASSLSLLETSYYEQYF.

The rearrangement joins TRBV7-9 to TRBJ2-1, with 7 bases aligning to TRBD2. Looked up from germline, CDR1 is SEHNR and CDR2 is FQNEAQ (reference sequence). The junction had 4 bases not matched to a gene; V was cut back by 3 bases and J by 2 bases. The CDR3 loop spans 15 amino acids. Here the CDR3 reads CASSLTSRAYNEQFF. CDR3 bases: TGTGCCAGCAGCTTGACTAGCCGAGCCTACAATGAGCAGTTCTTC.

V gene TRBV7-9 combines with J gene TRBJ1-1; no firm D call. Per germline, CDR1 SEHNR and CDR2 FQNEAQ (reference sequence). This CDR3 contains 12 residues. Trimming stripped 3 bases from V and 8 bases from J, with 10 bases between. As DNA, the CDR3 is TGTGCCAGCAGCTTCGGTGAAGCCGAAGCTTTCTTT. This encodes CASSFGEAEAFF.

The chain joins TRBV27 to TRBJ1-4, with D perhaps matching TRBD1 (5 bases). Germline V gene data show CDR1 as MNHEY and CDR2 as SMNVEV (reference sequence). Trimming cost V 1 base and J 0 bases, with 6 bases left between them. The CDR3 contains 15 residues. In DNA form, the CDR3 reads TGTGCCAGCAGTTTATGGGGGGCAACTAATGAAAAACTGTTTTTT. This sequence encodes CASSLWGATNEKLFF.

J is TRBJ1-4 and V is TRBV7-9, with 8 bases lining up with TRBD1. CDR1 is SEHNR and CDR2 is FQNEAQ in the germline V gene (reference sequence). The CDR3 totals 16 residues. The ends lost 2 bases at V and 4 bases at J; junction bases unmatched: 6. The CDR3 DNA reads as TGTGCCAGCAGCTTACCAGGGGGCGAGGTTAATGAAAAACTGTTTTTT. Amino acid sequence: CASSLPGGEVNEKLFF.

The rearrangement uses TRBV28 and TRBJ2-7; a possible D gene is TRBD2 (5 bases). Germline V gives CDR1 MDHEN, CDR2 SYDVKM. CDR3 length equals 11 residues. V was cut by 8 bases and J by 5 bases, with 10 bases left in between. The CDR3: CASGSSHEQYF. DNA for the CDR3: TGTGCCAGCGGGAGCAGTCACGAGCAGTACTTC.

The chain carries TRBV6-5 and TRBJ1-3; the match to TRBD1 covers 7 bases. Trimming cost V 2 bases and J 1 base; bases outside gene matches: 5. Looked up from germline, CDR1 is MNHEY and CDR2 is SVGAGI. The CDR3 consists of 16 residues. The CDR3 is CASSYTGTVSGNTIYF. The CDR3 coding sequence is TGTGCCAGCAGTTACACCGGGACAGTTTCTGGAAACACCATATATTTT.